Below, one TCR beta chain is given with its context. Its cognate antigen is unknown. CDR3 length equals 14 residues. The V and J ends lost 5 bases and 5 bases respectively, with 15 bases between them. Germline CDR1 and CDR2: MDHEN and SYDVKM. These data originate in a study of post-analysis software for immune sequencing data. The study, taken as a whole, reports: With TRBV5-6, TRBV5-1 and TRBV20-1 included, several TRBV segments were more frequent in patients than in controls. Normalized Chao1 diversity was significantly lower in multiple sclerosis patients than in controls.

TCR beta libraries were prepared from cDNA with unique molecular identifiers. Input populations of roughly 0.9 to 10 million T cells gave rise to approximately 480,000 cDNA molecules. TCRdb called the PCR reads again in MiXCR, with one record for every CDR3 protein. The sample has about 800,000 distinct CDR3 sequences; 25% to 30% are singletons. The TCR comes from a girl between 5 and 17 years old with multiple sclerosis. Specimen: blood. The rearrangement uses TRBV28 and TRBJ2-5; D tentatively fits TRBD1 or TRBD2 (5 bases each). CDR3 sequence: CASSPSRDPETQYF. The DNA for the CDR3 is TGTGCCAGCAGTCCCAGCCGGGACCCCGAGACCCAGTACTTC.